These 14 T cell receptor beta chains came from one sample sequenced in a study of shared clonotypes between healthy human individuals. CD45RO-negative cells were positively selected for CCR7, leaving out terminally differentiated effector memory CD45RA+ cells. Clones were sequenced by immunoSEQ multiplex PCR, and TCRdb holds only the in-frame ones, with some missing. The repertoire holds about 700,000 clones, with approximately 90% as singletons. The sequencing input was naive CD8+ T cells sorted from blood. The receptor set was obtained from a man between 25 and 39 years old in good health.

The CDR3 DNA reads TGTGCCAGCAGTCCCGGCGGCAGGAGCAATCAGCCCCAGCATTTT. This translates into CASSPGGRSNQPQHF. This chain connects TRBV6-5 to TRBJ1-5; D is ambiguous. V gave up 5 bases and J gave up 1 base, with 12 bases separating them. This CDR3 comprises 15 residues. CDR1 is MNHEY and CDR2 is SVGAGI in the germline V gene.

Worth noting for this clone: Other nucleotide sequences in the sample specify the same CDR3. CDR3 residues: CASSVGSGRANEQYF. The CDR3 region has the DNA TGTGCCAGCAGCGTAGGGAGCGGGAGGGCCAACGAGCAGTACTTC. The chain couples TRBV9 to TRBJ2-7; 10 bases align to TRBD2. The CDR3 has 15 amino acids. The V gene end was trimmed by 0 bases and the J gene end by 5 bases; junction bases not matched to a gene: 5. Germline CDR1 is SGDLS and CDR2 is YYNGEE. The full variable domain, in which reference TRBV9 and TRBJ2-7 provide the parts outside the CDR3, is DSGVTQTPKHLITATGQRVTLRCSPRSGDLSVYWYQQSLDQGLQFLIQYYNGEERAKGNILERFSAQQFPDLHSELNLSSLELGDSALYFCASSVGSGRANEQYFGPGTRLTVT.

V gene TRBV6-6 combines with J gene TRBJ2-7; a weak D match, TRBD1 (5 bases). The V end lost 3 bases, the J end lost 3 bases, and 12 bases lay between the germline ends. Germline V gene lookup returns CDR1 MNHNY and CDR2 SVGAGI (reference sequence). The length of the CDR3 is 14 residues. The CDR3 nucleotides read TGTGCCAGCAGTTATTCGGGCAGGGTCTACGAGCAGTACTTC. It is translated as CASSYSGRVYEQYF.

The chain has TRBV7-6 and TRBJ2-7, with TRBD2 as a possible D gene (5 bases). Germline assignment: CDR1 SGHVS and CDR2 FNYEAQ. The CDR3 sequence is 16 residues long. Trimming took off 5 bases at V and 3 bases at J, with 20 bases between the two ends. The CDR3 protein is CASSLDPQPGSYEQYF. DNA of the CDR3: TGTGCCAGCAGCCTAGATCCCCAGCCGGGGAGCTACGAGCAGTACTTC.

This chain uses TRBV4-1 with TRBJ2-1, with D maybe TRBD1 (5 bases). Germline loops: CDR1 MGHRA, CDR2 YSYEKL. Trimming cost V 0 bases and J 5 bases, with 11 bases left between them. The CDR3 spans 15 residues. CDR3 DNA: TGCGCCAGCAGCCAAGATTCAGGGATGCACAATGAGCAGTTCTTC. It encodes CASSQDSGMHNEQFF.

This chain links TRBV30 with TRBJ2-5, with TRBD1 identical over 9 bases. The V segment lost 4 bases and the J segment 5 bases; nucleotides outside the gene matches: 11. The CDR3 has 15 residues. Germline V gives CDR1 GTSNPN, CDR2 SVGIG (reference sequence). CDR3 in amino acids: CAWKPGQGMIETQYF. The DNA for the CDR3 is TGTGCCTGGAAGCCGGGACAGGGAATGATTGAGACCCAGTACTTC.

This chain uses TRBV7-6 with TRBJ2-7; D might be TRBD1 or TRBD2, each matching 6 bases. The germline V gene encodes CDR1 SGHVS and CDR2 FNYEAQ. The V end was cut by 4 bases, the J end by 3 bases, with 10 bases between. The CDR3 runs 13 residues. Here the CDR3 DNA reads TGTGCCAGCAGCTCACGGGGGCACTACGAGCAGTACTTC. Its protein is CASSSRGHYEQYF.

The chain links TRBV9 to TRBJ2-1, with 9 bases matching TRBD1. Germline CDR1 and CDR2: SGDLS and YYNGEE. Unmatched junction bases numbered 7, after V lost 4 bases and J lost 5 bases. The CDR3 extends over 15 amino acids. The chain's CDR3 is CASSPRTGDHNEQFF. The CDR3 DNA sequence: TGTGCCAGCAGCCCTCGGACAGGGGACCACAATGAGCAGTTCTTC. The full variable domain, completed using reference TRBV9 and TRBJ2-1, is DSGVTQTPKHLITATGQRVTLRCSPRSGDLSVYWYQQSLDQGLQFLIQYYNGEERAKGNILERFSAQQFPDLHSELNLSSLELGDSALYFCASSPRTGDHNEQFFGPGTRLTVL.

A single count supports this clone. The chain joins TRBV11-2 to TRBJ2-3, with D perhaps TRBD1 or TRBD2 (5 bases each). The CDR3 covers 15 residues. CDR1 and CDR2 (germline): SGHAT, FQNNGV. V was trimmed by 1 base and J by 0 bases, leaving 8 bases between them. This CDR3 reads CASSLGGGSTDTQYF. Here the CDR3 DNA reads TGTGCCAGCAGCTTAGGTGGGGGTAGCACAGATACGCAGTATTTT.

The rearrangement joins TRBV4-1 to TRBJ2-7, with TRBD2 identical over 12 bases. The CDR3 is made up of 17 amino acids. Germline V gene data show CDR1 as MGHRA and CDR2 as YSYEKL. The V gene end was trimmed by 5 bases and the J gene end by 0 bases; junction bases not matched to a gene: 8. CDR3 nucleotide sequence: TGCGCCAGCAGCAGGCGAACGACTAGCGGGAGCTCCTACGAGCAGTACTTC. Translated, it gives CASSRRTTSGSSYEQYF.

CDR3 sequence reads: CASSPDISYEQYF. The CDR3 region has the DNA TGTGCCAGCTCTCCGGACATTTCCTACGAGCAGTACTTC. The gene calls are TRBV19 and TRBJ2-7; a possible D gene is TRBD1 (5 bases). With 9 bases removed from V and 1 base from J, the gap between germline ends came to 13 bases. The germline V gene has CDR1 LNHDA and CDR2 SQIVND (reference sequence). This CDR3 has 13 residues. Based on the CDR3 plus reference TRBV19 and TRBJ2-7, the full variable domain is DGGITQSPKYLFRKEGQNVTLSCEQNLNHDAMYWYRQDPGQGLRLIYYSQIVNDFQKGDIAEGYSVSREKKESFPLTVTSAQKNPTAFYLCASSPDISYEQYFGPGTRLTVT.

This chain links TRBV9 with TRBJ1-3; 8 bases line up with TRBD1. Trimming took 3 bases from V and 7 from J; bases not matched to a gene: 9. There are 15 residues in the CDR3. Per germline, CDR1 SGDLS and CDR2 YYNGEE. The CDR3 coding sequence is TGTGCCAGCAGCGGTTCAGGGGGCTCAGGTAACACCATATATTTT. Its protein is CASSGSGGSGNTIYF.

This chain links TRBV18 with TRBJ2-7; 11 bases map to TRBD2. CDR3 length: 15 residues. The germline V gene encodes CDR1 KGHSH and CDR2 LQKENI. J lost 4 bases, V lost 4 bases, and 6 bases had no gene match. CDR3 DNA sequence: TGTGCCAGCTCACGGATGACTAGCGGGGTTTACGAGCAGTACTTC. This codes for CASSRMTSGVYEQYF.

In nucleotides, the CDR3 is TGCGCCAGCACCTGGACGACAGGGGCCTACGAGCAGTACTTC. It encodes CASTWTTGAYEQYF. The rearrangement uses TRBV5-1 and TRBJ2-7; 8 positions match TRBD1. Germline lookup yields CDR1 SGHRS and CDR2 YFSETQ. V lost 6 bases and J lost 2; bases outside the gene matches: 7. The CDR3 covers 14 residues. Full variable domain (missing parts from reference TRBV5-1 and TRBJ2-7): KAGVTQTPRYLIKTRGQQVTLSCSPISGHRSVSWYQQTPGQGLQFLFEYFSETQRNKGNFPGRFSGRQFSNSRSEMNVSTLELGDSALYLCASTWTTGAYEQYFGPGTRLTVT.